The 22 T cell receptor beta chains presented below share a single source sample, sequenced in a study of blood T cell repertoires in COVID-19. TCRdb's copy holds only in-frame clones and misses some; the assay was immunoSEQ multiplex PCR. This sample has about 400,000 clones, with about 90% found just once. What was sequenced was peripheral blood. Receptors were obtained from a man in his forties with acute or convalescent COVID-19.

Only a few counts were recorded for this clone. J is TRBJ2-1 and V is TRBV6-2 or TRBV6-3; TRBD2 matches at 10 bases. V lost 2 bases and J lost 9; bases outside the gene matches: 7. This CDR3 spans 15 amino acids. The V gene's germline CDR1 is MNHEY and CDR2 SVGEGT. The CDR3 here is CASSYEAGGWSEQFF. The CDR3 coding sequence is TGTGCCAGCAGTTACGAAGCGGGAGGGTGGAGTGAGCAGTTCTTC.

This sequence joins TRBV4-1 and TRBJ2-1; possibly TRBD2 for D (6 bases). The CDR3 loop spans 16 amino acids. V was pared by 4 bases and J by 8 bases, with 21 bases between. The germline V gene encodes CDR1 MGHRA and CDR2 YSYEKL. CDR3 loop: CASSPLSGRIWYEQFF. CDR3 nucleotides: TGCGCCAGCAGCCCCCTTTCGGGGAGGATATGGTATGAGCAGTTCTTC.

In DNA form, the CDR3 reads TGTGCCAGCAGCTCATTATTCCCTAGGACAGGGAAAGGCACTGAAGCTTTCTTT. Translating gives CASSSLFPRTGKGTEAFF. The chain has TRBV7-9 and TRBJ1-1; the match to TRBD1 covers 8 bases. The CDR3 is 18 amino acids. V trimming: 4 bases; J trimming: 4 bases; junction bases outside the gene matches: 17. CDR1 SEHNR and CDR2 FQNEAQ come from the germline V gene (reference sequence).

The chain links TRBV5-1 to TRBJ1-4, with D possibly TRBD1 on 5 matching bases. Trimming took 3 bases from V and 9 from J, leaving 15 bases between them. Germline V lookup: CDR1 SGHRS, CDR2 YFSETQ. The CDR3 covers 14 residues. This CDR3 is CASSSQTAPKKLFF. The CDR3 region has the DNA TGCGCCAGCAGCTCGCAGACAGCCCCAAAAAAACTGTTTTTT.

This chain joins TRBV29-1 and TRBJ2-5; the match to TRBD2 covers 7 bases. The CDR3 extends over 12 amino acids. The germline gives CDR1 SQVTM, CDR2 ANQGSEA. Trimming cost V 3 bases and J 4 bases; bases outside gene matches: 2. The chain's CDR3 is CSVDREGETQYF. The CDR3 nucleotides read TGCAGCGTTGACAGGGAGGGAGAGACCCAGTACTTC.

J is TRBJ2-1 and V is TRBV29-1; 14 nucleotides match TRBD2. V was clipped by 6 bases and J by 6 bases; unmatched bases: 4. Germline V gene sequence: CDR1 SQVTM, CDR2 ANQGSEA. The CDR3 has 14 residues. The CDR3 spells CSVRTSGGFNEQFF. DNA of the CDR3: TGCAGCGTGAGGACTAGCGGGGGGTTCAATGAGCAGTTCTTC.

This chain links TRBV19 with TRBJ1-2; 7 nucleotides match TRBD1. The germline gives CDR1 LNHDA, CDR2 SQIVND (reference sequence). The CDR3 length is 12 residues. Losses at the gene ends were 6 bases for V and 8 bases for J; bases not matched to a gene: 6. The CDR3 sequence is CASRDRREGYTF. CDR3 sequence (DNA): TGTGCCAGTAGGGACAGGAGAGAAGGCTACACCTTC. Full variable domain (missing parts from reference TRBV19 and TRBJ1-2): DGGITQSPKYLFRKEGQNVTLSCEQNLNHDAMYWYRQDPGQGLRLIYYSQIVNDFQKGDIAEGYSVSREKKESFPLTVTSAQKNPTAFYLCASRDRREGYTFGSGTRLTVV.

V usage is TRBV6-5 and J usage is TRBJ2-3; D remains unclear. Trimming stripped 7 bases from V and 7 bases from J, with 18 bases between. The germline V gene has CDR1 MNHEY and CDR2 SVGAGI. The CDR3 is 14 residues long. CDR3 coding DNA: TGTGCCAGCACTGTACCCTCCCGGGTCCATACGCAGTATTTT. This encodes CASTVPSRVHTQYF.

This clone rates as medium-sized. The rearrangement uses TRBV7-8 and TRBJ2-1; 11 bases fit TRBD2. V trimming: 3 bases; J trimming: 8 bases; junction bases outside the gene matches: 15. The CDR3 has 18 residues. CDR1 and CDR2 from the germline V gene are SGHVS and FQNEAQ. CDR3 region: CASSFPQGLAGRGDEQFF. CDR3 DNA sequence: TGTGCCAGCAGCTTTCCCCAAGGACTAGCGGGCCGGGGGGATGAGCAGTTCTTC.

This chain joins TRBV6-1 and TRBJ2-3; D is perhaps TRBD2 (6 bases). Deletions cut 2 bases from V and 4 bases from J, with 10 bases between. Germline V gene data show CDR1 as MNHNS and CDR2 as SASEGT. This CDR3 comprises 14 residues. The CDR3 DNA sequence: TGTGCCAGCAGTGAACTGGGGGGTGCAGATACGCAGTATTTT. Its translation is CASSELGGADTQYF.

This clone was recorded a few times. The gene calls are TRBV7-2 and TRBJ1-2; 8 bases are shared with TRBD1. With 2 bases clipped from V and 1 base from J, the junction kept 3 bases outside the gene matches. Germline CDR1 and CDR2: SGHTA and FQGNSA. This CDR3 spans 15 amino acids. The CDR3 nucleotides read TGTGCCAGCAGCTTAAGGGGACAGGTTAACTATGGCTACACCTTC. The encoded protein is CASSLRGQVNYGYTF.

This chain joins TRBV30 and TRBJ1-2, with D hard to call. Deletions cut 1 base from V and 8 bases from J, with 17 bases between. The germline CDR1 and CDR2 sequences are GTSNPN and SVGIG (reference sequence). This CDR3 spans 14 amino acids. The CDR3 region has the DNA TGTGCCTGGAGTGAGGATTATCCATGGGCCGGCTACACCTTC. This encodes CAWSEDYPWAGYTF.

The genes are TRBV7-9 and TRBJ1-3; 8 bases agree with TRBD1. The CDR3 has 16 residues. Trimming cost V 0 bases and J 4 bases; bases outside gene matches: 5. Looked up from germline, CDR1 is SEHNR and CDR2 is FQNEAQ (reference sequence). CDR3 protein: CASSLATGQGGNTIYF. The CDR3 coding sequence is TGTGCCAGCAGCTTAGCGACCGGACAGGGAGGAAACACCATATATTTT. The full variable domain, rest sourced from reference TRBV7-9 and TRBJ1-3, is DTGVSQNPRHKITKRGQNVTFRCDPISEHNRLYWYRQTLGQGPEFLTYFQNEAQLEKSRLLSDRFSAERPKGSFSTLEIQRTEQGDSAMYLCASSLATGQGGNTIYFGEGSWLTVV.

CDR3 in amino acids: CASSLATGGNEQFF. For the CDR3, the DNA is TGTGCCAGCAGTTTGGCAACAGGGGGAAATGAGCAGTTCTTC. The chain couples TRBV28 to TRBJ2-1; 8 positions match TRBD1. Per the germline V gene, CDR1 is MDHEN and CDR2 is SYDVKM. The CDR3 sequence is 14 residues long. The V segment lost 3 bases and the J segment 7 bases; nucleotides outside the gene matches: 5.

This chain links TRBV28 with TRBJ1-6; the match to TRBD1 covers 8 bases. This CDR3 contains 16 residues. J gave up 9 bases and V 3 bases, and 10 bases lay outside the gene matches. Germline V gene data show CDR1 as MDHEN and CDR2 as SYDVKM. The CDR3 spells CASSFTTGEGRSPLHF. The CDR3 nucleotides read TGTGCCAGCAGTTTTACGACAGGGGAGGGACGTTCACCCCTCCACTTT.

V gene TRBV7-6 combines with J gene TRBJ2-2; no clear D gene. There are 15 residues in the CDR3. Trimming removed 3 bases at V and 2 bases at J, with 10 bases between. CDR1 and CDR2 from the germline V gene are SGHVS and FNYEAQ. CDR3 nucleotide sequence: TGTGCCAGCAGCTTCCGGGTGGATAACACCGGGGAGCTGTTTTTT. Protein product: CASSFRVDNTGELFF.

CDR3 region: CASSLSGLAGERYDNEQFF. The CDR3 coding sequence is TGTGCCAGCAGTTTATCGGGACTAGCGGGAGAACGTTATGACAATGAGCAGTTCTTC. This chain connects TRBV27 to TRBJ2-1; 14 nucleotides align to TRBD2. The CDR3 is 19 amino acids. Trimming removed 0 bases from V and 5 bases from J; junction bases left unmatched: 9. The germline V gene has CDR1 MNHEY and CDR2 SMNVEV (reference sequence).

V is TRBV15 and J is TRBJ1-4, with D possibly TRBD1 on 5 matching bases. Germline loops: CDR1 LNHNV, CDR2 YYDKDF (reference sequence). V lost 0 bases, J lost 0 bases, and 14 bases lay in between. The length of the CDR3 is 18 residues. The CDR3 coding sequence is TGTGCCACCAGCAGAGATTCGTCAGGGAAAGCAACTAATGAAAAACTGTTTTTT. Protein product: CATSRDSSGKATNEKLFF.

The genes are TRBV7-2 and TRBJ2-7, with 7 bases aligning to TRBD1. Germline assignment: CDR1 SGHTA and CDR2 FQGNSA. V lost 5 bases and J lost 4; bases outside the gene matches: 8. The CDR3 totals 14 residues. The CDR3: CASSTNRGGYEQYF. The CDR3 nucleotides read TGTGCCAGCAGCACGAACAGGGGCGGATACGAGCAGTACTTC.

V usage is TRBV28 and J usage is TRBJ2-7, with a weak D call TRBD1 (5 bases). The CDR3 is 13 amino acids. Germline CDR1 MDHEN, CDR2 SYDVKM. Trimming left V 6 bases short and J 7 bases short, with 16 bases between. The CDR3 is CASSTGAREEQYF. CDR3 DNA: TGTGCCAGCAGCACCGGAGCCAGGGAAGAGCAGTACTTC.

This chain uses TRBV5-1 with TRBJ1-1; TRBD1 aligns across 8 bases. The CDR3 runs to 16 residues. Germline V gene lookup returns CDR1 SGHRS and CDR2 YFSETQ. The J segment lost 1 base and the V segment lost 4 bases, leaving 9 bases of the junction unmatched. DNA of the CDR3: TGCGCCAGCAGCCTCGGACAGGGATTACCGAACACTGAAGCTTTCTTT. Amino acids: CASSLGQGLPNTEAFF. Combining the CDR3 with reference TRBV5-1 and TRBJ1-1 gives the whole variable domain KAGVTQTPRYLIKTRGQQVTLSCSPISGHRSVSWYQQTPGQGLQFLFEYFSETQRNKGNFPGRFSGRQFSNSRSEMNVSTLELGDSALYLCASSLGQGLPNTEAFFGQGTRLTVV.

V is TRBV5-5 and J is TRBJ1-5; D gene unclear. Germline values: CDR1 SGHKS, CDR2 YYEKEE (reference sequence). The CDR3 is 14 amino acids. V dropped 0 bases and J dropped 0 bases, with 4 bases sitting between them. This chain's CDR3 is CASSLAGSNQPQHF. For the CDR3, the DNA is TGTGCCAGCAGCTTGGCGGGTAGCAATCAGCCCCAGCATTTT.